This T cell receptor (beta chain) was identified in a study of blood T cells in healthy people across ages. Study context: Researchers report that template switching captured about one barcoded beta molecule per two T cells.

Alongside a J-beta primer mix, a sample-barcoded 5' primer served in a second PCR lasting roughly 7 to 12 cycles. TCRdb passed the 5' RACE reads through MiXCR, listing each CDR3 protein once. The sample includes roughly 800,000 distinct CDR3 sequences, just under 25% of them seen just once. In each sample, at least 6 million PBMCs were isolated. These data were also filed under a second study, of T cells of mothers and their children.

Sequencing used blood. The clonotype originates from a boy under 18 in good health.

The CDR3 nucleotides read TGTGCCAGTAGTCCCAGGGTCGCGAAGGACAATGAGCAGTTCTTC. Protein: CASSPRVAKDNEQFF. V gene TRBV18 combines with J gene TRBJ2-5, with D perhaps matching TRBD1 (5 bases). The J call may be in error: the DNA end matches TRBJ2-1 better. CDR1 and CDR2 from the germline V gene are KGHSH and LQKENI. The length of the CDR3 is 15 residues.